This TCR beta chain was recovered during a study of cytomegalovirus exposure and HLA in healthy donors. Background on the study: About 200 million T cells yielded more than 90 million unique TCR beta sequences, as an earlier analysis found. There were more than 350 genotyped donors. Of these, about 80% fell in the genetic ancestry cluster associated with self-reported Caucasian donors. Study-wide results and limits: Most observed TCR sequences were rare, whereas some public TCRs were detected in many donors. In presence/absence analyses, roughly uniform sequencing depth across donors was assumed.

A remark on this clone: Its specificity is not known.

60 Vbeta and 13 Jbeta primers were used in PCR. The method was immunoSEQ multiplex PCR; TCRdb's version includes in-frame clones alone and lacks a portion of them. The table records more than 95,000 clones, about 83% of them present only once. Trimming took off 2 bases at V and 5 bases at J, with 18 bases between the two ends. The CDR3 loop spans 16 amino acids. The V gene's germline CDR1 is MNHEY and CDR2 SMNVEV (reference sequence). This TCR was sampled from a man younger than 30 in good health and CMV-seronegative. This chain links TRBV27 with TRBJ1-2; D is possibly TRBD1 (6 bases). Source material: PBMCs. CDR3 bases: TGTGCCAGCAGTTTAGCCCCAGGGGCAGGGGTTTATGGCTACACCTTC. Translation gives CASSLAPGAGVYGYTF.